This passage covers 5 T cell receptor beta chains from one sample sequenced in a study of graft-versus-host responses after intestinal transplantation. These receptors are not linked to any known antigen. Here immunoSEQ multiplex PCR was the method, and the copy in TCRdb shows in-frame clones only, minus some. The sample shows roughly 51,000 clones, 89% of them seen only once. The starting material was unstimulated CD4+ T cells sorted from spleen or lymph node cells, obtained before transplant. These receptors originate from a human donor who was the organ donor for an intestinal transplant.

The genes are TRBV27 and TRBJ2-7; TRBD2 matches 13 bases. Germline V gene lookup returns CDR1 MNHEY and CDR2 SMNVEV (reference sequence). Trimming removed 2 bases from V and 3 bases from J; junction bases left unmatched: 4. The CDR3 totals 16 residues. CDR3: CASSLRGTSGNYEQYF. The CDR3 DNA sequence: TGTGCCAGCAGTTTAAGGGGGACTAGCGGGAACTACGAGCAGTACTTC.

With respect to this clone: Germline is not matched at one junction end, which may reflect a read error. The chain carries TRBV7-7 and TRBJ2-3; D is undetermined. This CDR3 is 13 amino acids long. The V gene's germline CDR1 is SSHAT and CDR2 FNYEAQ (reference sequence). The CDR3 DNA reads as TGTGCTAGCAGCTTAGACTTCACAGATACGCAGTATTTT. It translates to CASSLDFTDTQYF.

This chain joins TRBV5-4 and TRBJ1-1, with 8 bases matching TRBD1. Germline V gene sequence: CDR1 SGHNT, CDR2 YYREEE (reference sequence). The trim removed 2 bases at V and 1 base at J, leaving 1 base unmatched. This CDR3 comprises 14 residues. CDR3 amino acids: CASSFTGGNTEAFF. The CDR3 region has the DNA TGTGCCAGCAGCTTTACAGGGGGGAACACTGAAGCTTTCTTT.

The chain links TRBV9 to TRBJ2-1, with 8 bases aligning to TRBD2. Germline V gene data show CDR1 as SGDLS and CDR2 as YYNGEE. Trimming at V came to 3 bases and at J to 9 bases, leaving 8 bases not matched to a gene. The CDR3 sequence is 14 residues long. The CDR3 loop is CASSGPGGVVEQFF. In nucleotides, the CDR3 is TGTGCCAGCAGCGGCCCGGGAGGGGTCGTTGAGCAGTTCTTC.

CDR3 sequence (DNA): TGTGCCAGCAGCCCCGACAGTATCCTGGGAGAGCAGTACTTC. It is translated as CASSPDSILGEQYF. The chain employs TRBV28 and TRBJ2-7, with TRBD1 as a possible D gene (5 bases). Deletions cut 6 bases from V and 7 bases from J, with 19 bases between. Germline V gives CDR1 MDHEN, CDR2 SYDVKM. CDR3 length: 14 residues. The complete variable domain, with remaining parts taken from reference TRBV28 and TRBJ2-7, reads DVKVTQSSRYLVKRTGEKVFLECVQDMDHENMFWYRQDPGLGLRLIYFSYDVKMKEKGDIPEGYSVSREKKERFSLILESASTNQTSMYLCASSPDSILGEQYFGPGTRLTVT.